The rows below give T cell receptor beta chains drawn from one sample of a study of blood T cell repertoires in COVID-19. The assay was immunoSEQ multiplex PCR, and TCRdb's table has in-frame clones only and misses some. The sample consists of 30,000 to 35,000 clones, 85% to 90% of them appearing once. The sequencing sample was made of peripheral blood. The origin of the receptors is a man older than 75 with acute or convalescent COVID-19. The CDR3 runs from the conserved cysteine through the conserved F or W. The order of the fields is clone size, D gene, V gene, J gene, CDR3 protein, CDR3 DNA. A D gene is named only where the DNA matches it firmly. Some rows mark clone size as missing; the rest say once, few, many or name a class of expanded clone.

NA	NA	TRBV30	TRBJ1-1	CAWGGGEAFF	TGTGCCTGGGGGGGAGGTGAAGCTTTCTTT
NA	TRBD2	TRBV10-1	TRBJ2-7	CASSDGLAGEQYF	TGCGCCAGCAGTGACGGACTAGCTGGCGAGCAGTACTTC
NA	NA	TRBV6-1	TRBJ1-4	CASSEDRDNEKLFF	TGTGCCAGCAGTGAAGACAGGGATAATGAAAAACTGTTTTTT
NA	TRBD1	TRBV29-1	TRBJ1-2	CSVEWDRGSYTF	TGCAGCGTTGAATGGGACAGGGGCTCATACACCTTC
NA	TRBD2	TRBV5-5	TRBJ2-6	CASSSPGRAGANVLTF	TGTGCCAGCAGCTCCCCCGGGAGGGCTGGGGCCAACGTCCTGACTTTC
NA	NA	TRBV28	TRBJ1-1	CASSFLSRGFF	TGTGCCAGCAGTTTTCTAAGTCGGGGTTTCTTT
NA	NA	TRBV28	TRBJ2-2	CASSLEETGELFF	TGTGCCAGCAGTTTAGAGGAAACCGGGGAGCTGTTTTTT
once	NA	TRBV3-1/TRBV3-2	TRBJ1-2	CASGTRLLSYTF	TGTGCCAGCGGTACCCGACTACTGAGCTACACCTTC
NA	TRBD1	TRBV10-2	TRBJ1-3	CASSPTGTPGNTIYF	TGCGCCAGCAGTCCGACAGGGACCCCTGGAAACACCATATATTTT
NA	TRBD1	TRBV14	TRBJ2-1	CASSQSDRQEINNEQFF	TGTGCCAGCAGCCAATCGGACAGGCAAGAGATTAACAATGAGCAGTTCTTC
NA	NA	TRBV5-1	TRBJ2-7	CASSLGGDSSYEQYF	TGCGCCAGCAGCTTGGGCGGGGACTCCTCCTACGAGCAGTACTTC
once	NA	TRBV30	TRBJ1-2	CAWTSRPGAYGYTF	TGTGCCTGGACCAGCCGGCCAGGGGCCTATGGCTACACCTTC
NA	TRBD2	TRBV7-9	TRBJ2-7	CASSLELAGSEQYF	TGTGCCAGCAGCTTAGAACTAGCGGGATCCGAGCAGTACTTC
NA	TRBD2	TRBV14	TRBJ2-1	CASRPGLVSEQFF	TGTGCCAGCAGGCCCGGACTAGTCAGTGAGCAGTTCTTC
NA	TRBD1	TRBV7-9	TRBJ1-1	CANSPTFRDRGSTEAFF	TGTGCCAACAGCCCCACGTTCCGGGACAGGGGCAGCACTGAAGCTTTCTTT
NA	TRBD1	TRBV5-4	TRBJ2-5	CASSFRQGAGETQYF	TGTGCCAGCAGCTTCCGACAGGGCGCGGGAGAGACCCAGTACTTC
NA	NA	TRBV27	TRBJ1-2	CASRSVGVYGYTF	TGTGCCAGCCGTAGTGTCGGGGTCTATGGCTACACCTTC
NA	TRBD1	TRBV7-2	TRBJ2-4	CASSPEPGQYIQYF	TGTGCCAGCAGCCCCGAACCGGGACAGTACATTCAGTACTTC
NA	TRBD2	TRBV6-5	TRBJ2-2	CASTRLARTGELFF	TGTGCCAGCACCCGACTAGCGCGCACCGGGGAGCTGTTTTTT
NA	NA	TRBV3-1/TRBV3-2	TRBJ2-2	CASSQEAGARTGELFF	TGTGCCAGCAGCCAAGAGGCAGGGGCGAGGACCGGGGAGCTGTTTTTT
medium-sized	NA	TRBV7-2	TRBJ2-2	CASSPGLNTGELFF	TGTGCCAGCAGCCCGGGACTTAACACCGGGGAGCTGTTTTTT
NA	NA	TRBV28	TRBJ2-2	CASKRTMNTGELFF	TGTGCCAGCAAAAGGACAATGAACACCGGGGAGCTGTTTTTT
NA	TRBD1	TRBV5-1	TRBJ1-6	CASSLNRGYNSPLHF	TGCGCCAGCAGCTTGAACAGGGGCTATAATTCACCCCTCCACTTT
NA	NA	TRBV4-2	TRBJ1-1	CASSQSTVQNTEAFF	TGTGCCAGCAGCCAGTCAACAGTCCAGAACACTGAAGCTTTCTTT